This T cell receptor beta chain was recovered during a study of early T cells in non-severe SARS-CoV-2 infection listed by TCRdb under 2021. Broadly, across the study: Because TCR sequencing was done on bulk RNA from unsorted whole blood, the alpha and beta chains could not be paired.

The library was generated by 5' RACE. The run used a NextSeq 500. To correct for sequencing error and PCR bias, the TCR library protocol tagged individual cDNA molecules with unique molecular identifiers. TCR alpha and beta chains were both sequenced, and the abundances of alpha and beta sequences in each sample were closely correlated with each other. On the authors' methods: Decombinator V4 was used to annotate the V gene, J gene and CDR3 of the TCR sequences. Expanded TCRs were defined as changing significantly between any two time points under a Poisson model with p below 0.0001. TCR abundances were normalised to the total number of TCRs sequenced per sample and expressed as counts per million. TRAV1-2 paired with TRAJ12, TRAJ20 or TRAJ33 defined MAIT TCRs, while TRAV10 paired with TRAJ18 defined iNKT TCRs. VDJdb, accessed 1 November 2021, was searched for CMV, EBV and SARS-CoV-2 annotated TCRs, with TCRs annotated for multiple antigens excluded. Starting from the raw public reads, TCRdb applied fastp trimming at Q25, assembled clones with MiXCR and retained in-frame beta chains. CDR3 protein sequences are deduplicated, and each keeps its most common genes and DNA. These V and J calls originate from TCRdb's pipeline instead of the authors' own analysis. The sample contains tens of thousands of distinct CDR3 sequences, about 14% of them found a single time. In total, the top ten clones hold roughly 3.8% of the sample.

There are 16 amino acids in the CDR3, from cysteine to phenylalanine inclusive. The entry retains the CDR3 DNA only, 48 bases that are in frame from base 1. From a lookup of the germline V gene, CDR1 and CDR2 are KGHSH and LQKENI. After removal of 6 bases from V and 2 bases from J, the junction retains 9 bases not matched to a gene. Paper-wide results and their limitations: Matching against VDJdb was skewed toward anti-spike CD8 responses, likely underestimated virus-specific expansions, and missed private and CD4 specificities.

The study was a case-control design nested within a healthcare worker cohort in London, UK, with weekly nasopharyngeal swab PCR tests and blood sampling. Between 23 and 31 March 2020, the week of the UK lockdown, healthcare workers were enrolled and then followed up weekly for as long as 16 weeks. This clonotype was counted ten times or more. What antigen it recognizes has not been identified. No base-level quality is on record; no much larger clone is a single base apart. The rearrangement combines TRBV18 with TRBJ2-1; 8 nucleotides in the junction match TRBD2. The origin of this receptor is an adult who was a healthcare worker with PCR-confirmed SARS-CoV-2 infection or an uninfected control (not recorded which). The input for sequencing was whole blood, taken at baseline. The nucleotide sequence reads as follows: TGTGCCAGCTCCCGGGAGAGCGGGAGAGCCTACAATGAGCAGTTCTTC. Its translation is CASSRESGRAYNEQFF.